The sequence of this TCR beta chain was determined in a study of cytomegalovirus exposure and HLA in healthy donors. Study context: From donors who were HLA-typed, an early data release held 81 million or so unique TCRs. Notes on the study in general: HLA restriction was apparent for most CMV-associated TCR beta chains in a later analysis. When the data were analyzed later, several of the most significant clusters appeared to be linked to common viral pathogens.

Germline CDR1 is SGHRS and CDR2 is YFSETQ. This CDR3 has 15 amino acids. Trimming at V came to 5 bases and at J to 2 bases, leaving 5 bases not matched to a gene. Amplification used 60 Vbeta primers and 13 Jbeta primers. Clones were read by immunoSEQ multiplex PCR, and TCRdb kept only the in-frame ones, dropping some. The table lists 100,000 to 120,000 clones, around four fifths of them singletons. As to this clone: Its specificity is not known.

The TCR was taken from a woman in her fifties or sixties in good health and CMV-seropositive. Sequencing input: PBMCs. The rearrangement links TRBV5-1 to TRBJ2-7, with 12 bases aligning to TRBD1. Here the CDR3 reads CASSSGTGGPYEQYF. CDR3 DNA sequence: TGCGCCAGCAGTTCCGGGACAGGGGGCCCCTACGAGCAGTACTTC. Full variable domain (outside the CDR3, taken from reference TRBV5-1 and TRBJ2-7): KAGVTQTPRYLIKTRGQQVTLSCSPISGHRSVSWYQQTPGQGLQFLFEYFSETQRNKGNFPGRFSGRQFSNSRSEMNVSTLELGDSALYLCASSSGTGGPYEQYFGPGTRLTVT.